Below, 4 T cell receptor beta chains from the same sample are listed, as sequenced in a study of Ad26.COV2.S vaccination and SARS-CoV-2 variants. Clones were read by immunoSEQ multiplex PCR, and TCRdb kept only the in-frame ones, dropping some. The sample lists fewer than 400,000 clones; about nine tenths were seen once. Treatment here: roughly 19 received Ad26.COV2.S at low or high dose, single or two shots; several received placebo; per-sample allocation not given. Samples were taken on day 63 after the first vaccine or placebo injection. The starting material was peripheral blood, obtained in a trial of Ad26.COV2.S vaccine versus placebo. These receptors originate from a person between 18 and 65 years old who received the Ad26.COV2.S COVID-19 vaccine or a placebo.

The genes are TRBV3-1 (or the pseudogene TRBV3-2) and TRBJ2-7; weak D call: TRBD1 (6 bases). This CDR3 spans 15 amino acids. Trimming took off 1 base at V and 1 base at J, with 11 bases between the two ends. The germline gives CDR1 LGHDT, CDR2 YNNKEL (reference sequence). The CDR3 region is CASSQVTGFSYEQYF. The CDR3 DNA is TGTGCCAGCAGCCAAGTAACAGGGTTTTCCTACGAGCAGTACTTC.

This chain connects TRBV4-3 to TRBJ1-2; possible D gene TRBD1, 5 bases. Germline CDR1 LGHNA, CDR2 YSLEER. With 0 bases removed from V and 6 bases from J, the gap between germline ends came to 8 bases. This CDR3 contains 13 residues. CDR3 region: CASSQDGADGYTF. CDR3 DNA sequence: TGCGCCAGCAGCCAAGACGGGGCAGATGGCTACACCTTC.

The chain couples TRBV27 to TRBJ2-3; 14 nucleotides line up with TRBD2. With 3 bases clipped from V and 2 bases from J, the junction kept 4 bases outside the gene matches. The CDR3 contains 17 residues. Germline V CDR1 and CDR2: MNHEY, SMNVEV (reference sequence). The CDR3 sequence is CASSFGLAGGPTDTQYF. In DNA form, the CDR3 reads TGTGCCAGCAGTTTCGGACTAGCGGGGGGACCCACAGATACGCAGTATTTT.

V and J are TRBV7-2 and TRBJ1-4; 7 bases match TRBD1. The CDR3 is made up of 13 amino acids. CDR1 SGHTA and CDR2 FQGNSA come from the germline V gene. V was pared by 3 bases and J by 8 bases, with 3 bases of the junction left unmatched. The CDR3 protein is CASSLGQLEKLFF. The CDR3 DNA sequence: TGTGCCAGCAGCTTGGGACAGTTAGAAAAACTGTTTTTT.